This is a list of T cell receptor beta chains from one sample in a study of beta chain features in type 1 diabetes. This table comes from immunoSEQ multiplex PCR, and its TCRdb copy is limited to in-frame clones, with some not included. Altogether 900,000 or so clones are present, roughly 16% being singletons, with the ten largest covering 0.02% to 0.03%. The material sequenced was naive CD4+ T cells from blood. All receptors come from a woman aged 18 to 35 in good health. Each CDR3 is given with its conserved first and last residue. The D gene is left open where the match is weak. Not all rows give a size; the values are once, few, many and, for expanded clones, a class.

clone size	D gene	V gene	J gene	CDR3 protein	CDR3 DNA
few	NA	TRBV7-2	TRBJ2-6	CASSSPRVTGANVLTF	TGTGCCAGCAGCTCCCCCAGGGTGACTGGGGCCAACGTCCTGACTTTC
NA	NA	TRBV7-9	TRBJ2-7	CASSLGAYEQYF	TGTGCCAGCAGCTTAGGCGCCTACGAGCAGTACTTC
NA	NA	TRBV19	TRBJ2-6	CASSILFSGANVLTF	TGTGCCAGTAGTATCCTTTTCTCTGGGGCCAACGTCCTGACTTTC
NA	NA	TRBV4-3	TRBJ2-1	CASSHERYNEQFF	TGCGCCAGCAGCCATGAACGATACAATGAGCAGTTCTTC
few	NA	TRBV5-1	TRBJ2-2	CASSPFPGDLGELFF	TGCGCCAGCAGCCCGTTTCCCGGGGACCTCGGGGAGCTGTTTTTT
NA	TRBD1	TRBV7-2	TRBJ1-1	CASSLAQGSGTEAFF	TGTGCCAGCAGCTTAGCACAGGGGAGTGGGACTGAAGCTTTCTTT
few	TRBD1	TRBV18	TRBJ2-2	CASSPRQGNTGELFF	TGTGCCAGCTCACCTCGACAGGGTAACACCGGGGAGCTGTTTTTT
few	TRBD2	TRBV28	TRBJ2-7	CASSLPGGGSSYEQYF	TGTGCCAGCAGTTTGCCCGGAGGCGGGAGCTCCTACGAGCAGTACTTC
few	NA	TRBV7-2	TRBJ1-5	CASSLLSNQPQHF	TGTGCCAGCAGCTTACTCAGCAATCAGCCCCAGCATTTT
NA	NA	TRBV5-6	TRBJ2-7	CASSPPNSYEQYF	TGTGCCAGCAGCCCGCCAAATTCCTACGAGCAGTACTTC
NA	TRBD2	TRBV27	TRBJ2-1	CASIPRLAGYNEQFF	TGTGCCAGCATCCCCCGACTAGCGGGATATAATGAGCAGTTCTTC
few	NA	TRBV6-4	TRBJ1-1	CASSDGYEAFF	TGTGCCAGCAGTGACGGATATGAAGCTTTCTTT
few	NA	TRBV5-1	TRBJ2-7	CASSLTIPYEQYF	TGCGCCAGCAGCTTGACTATACCCTACGAGCAGTACTTC
NA	NA	TRBV4-2	TRBJ2-1	CASSQVQRENQFF	TGTGCCAGCAGCCAAGTACAACGGGAGAATCAGTTCTTC
few	NA	TRBV7-9	TRBJ2-1	CASSLDGGTRRSYNEQFF	TGTGCCAGCAGCTTAGATGGGGGTACTCGGCGCTCCTACAATGAGCAGTTCTTC
NA	NA	TRBV21-1	TRBJ1-2	CASSLRTRDYGYTF	TGTGCCAGCAGTCTACGTACCCGGGACTATGGCTACACCTTC
few	NA	TRBV4-2	TRBJ1-1	CASSQDILILNTEAFF	TGTGCCAGCAGCCAAGATATTCTGATATTGAACACTGAAGCTTTCTTT
few	NA	TRBV5-4	TRBJ2-3	CASNPGISTDTQYF	TGTGCCAGCAACCCCGGGATAAGCACAGATACGCAGTATTTT
few	NA	TRBV18	TRBJ2-6	CASSPESGANVLTF	TGTGCCAGCTCACCCGAGTCTGGGGCCAACGTCCTGACTTTC
few	TRBD1	TRBV2	TRBJ2-5	CASRGGQVETQYF	TGTGCCAGCAGGGGGGGACAGGTTGAGACCCAGTACTTC
few	TRBD2	TRBV11-2	TRBJ2-3	CASSLVFVREGRGTQYF	TGTGCCAGCAGCTTAGTGTTTGTACGGGAGGGCCGAGGAACGCAGTATTTT
few	TRBD1	TRBV18	TRBJ1-3	CASSPIGTGNGNTIYF	TGTGCCAGCTCACCAATCGGGACAGGGAATGGAAACACCATATATTTT
NA	NA	TRBV19	TRBJ1-5	CASSIAGSQPQHF	TGTGCCAGTAGTATTGCAGGGAGTCAGCCCCAGCATTTT
NA	NA	TRBV4-2	TRBJ2-7	CASSQSPVKPYEQYF	TGTGCCAGCAGCCAATCCCCCGTGAAGCCCTACGAGCAGTACTTC
few	TRBD2	TRBV15	TRBJ2-2	CATSRRREGRSGELFF	TGTGCCACCAGCAGGAGGCGGGAGGGCCGGTCCGGGGAGCTGTTTTTT
NA	NA	TRBV28	TRBJ1-2	CASSLILGAVRRYGYTF	TGTGCCAGCAGTTTAATTCTGGGGGCGGTCCGACGGTATGGCTACACCTTC
few	NA	TRBV2	TRBJ1-4	CASSATDATNEKLFF	TGTGCCAGCAGTGCGACAGACGCAACTAATGAAAAACTGTTTTTT
NA	NA	TRBV15	TRBJ2-3	CATSRDPGVDTQYF	TGTGCCACCAGCAGAGATCCAGGGGTAGATACGCAGTATTTT
NA	NA	TRBV6-1	TRBJ2-7	CASTGQSFSYEQYF	TGTGCCAGCACCGGACAGTCTTTCTCCTACGAGCAGTACTTC
few	TRBD1	TRBV18	TRBJ1-2	CASSPRTGDYGYTF	TGTGCCAGCTCACCGCGGACAGGGGATTATGGCTACACCTTC
NA	NA	TRBV2	TRBJ1-2	CASSEDRPTVFIRTF	TGTGCCAGCAGTGAAGATAGGCCGACCGTTTTTATAAGGACCTTC
few	NA	TRBV11-2	TRBJ2-5	CASSSYGQRETQYF	TGTGCCAGCAGCTCATATGGCCAAAGAGAGACCCAGTACTTC
NA	NA	TRBV7-9	TRBJ2-1	CASSQDGVYNEQFF	TGTGCCAGCAGCCAGGACGGAGTATACAATGAGCAGTTCTTC
few	NA	TRBV4-2	TRBJ1-1	CASSQENRDTEAFF	TGTGCCAGCAGCCAAGAAAACAGGGACACTGAAGCTTTCTTT
NA	NA	TRBV20-1	TRBJ1-3	CSARSGNTIYF	TGCAGTGCTAGGAGTGGAAACACCATATATTTT
NA	TRBD1	TRBV19	TRBJ2-6	CASRGQGKTGANVLTF	TGTGCCAGTAGGGGACAGGGAAAGACTGGGGCCAACGTCCTGACTTTC
few	NA	TRBV9	TRBJ1-1	CATSTSPEGRTEAFF	TGTGCCACCTCGACCTCCCCCGAGGGTAGGACTGAAGCTTTCTTT
NA	NA	TRBV7-8	TRBJ1-5	CASSLTSVNQPQHF	TGTGCCAGCAGCTTAACCAGTGTTAATCAGCCCCAGCATTTT
few	TRBD1	TRBV5-1	TRBJ1-5	CASSLGTGGSHQPQHF	TGCGCCAGCAGCCTAGGGACAGGGGGGAGCCATCAGCCCCAGCATTTT
NA	TRBD2	TRBV28	TRBJ2-6	CASSFAGAGANVLTF	TGTGCCAGCAGTTTTGCGGGGGCTGGGGCCAACGTCCTGACTTTC